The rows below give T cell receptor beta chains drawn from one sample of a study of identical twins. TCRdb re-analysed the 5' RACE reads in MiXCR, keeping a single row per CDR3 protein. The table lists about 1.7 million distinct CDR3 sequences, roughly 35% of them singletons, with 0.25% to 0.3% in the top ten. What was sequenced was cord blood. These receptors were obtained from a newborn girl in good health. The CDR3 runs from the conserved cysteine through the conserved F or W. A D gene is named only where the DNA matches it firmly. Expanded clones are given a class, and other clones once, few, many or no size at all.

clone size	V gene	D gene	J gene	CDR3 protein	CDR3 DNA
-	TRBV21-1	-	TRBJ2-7	CASSKNRPGSHYEQYF	TGTGCCAGCAGCAAAAATAGGCCAGGGTCCCACTACGAGCAGTACTTC
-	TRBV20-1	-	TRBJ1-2	CSARGGDPNYGYTF	TGCAGTGCTAGAGGGGGAGATCCTAACTATGGCTACACCTTC
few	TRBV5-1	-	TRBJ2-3	CASSLAGLWITDTQYF	TGCGCCAGCAGCTTGGCGGGCCTATGGATCACAGATACGCAGTATTTT
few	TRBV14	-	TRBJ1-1	CASSQIKGVTEAFF	TGTGCCAGCAGCCAAATAAAGGGAGTCACTGAAGCTTTCTTT
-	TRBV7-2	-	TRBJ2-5	CASSALPGSPPKETQYF	TGTGCCAGCAGCGCGCTCCCCGGCTCTCCCCCAAAGGAGACCCAGTACTTC
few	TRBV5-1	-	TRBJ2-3	CASSPGPGTQYF	TGCGCCAGCAGCCCAGGCCCGGGTACGCAGTATTTT
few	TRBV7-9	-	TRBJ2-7	CASSSTGINYEQYF	TGTGCCAGCAGTTCTACCGGCATAAATTACGAGCAGTACTTC
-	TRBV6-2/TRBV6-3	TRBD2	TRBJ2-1	CASSYATSGGPPYNEQFF	TGTGCCAGCAGTTACGCGACTAGCGGGGGACCACCCTACAATGAGCAGTTCTTC
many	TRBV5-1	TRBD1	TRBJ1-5	CASSLGTVNQPQHF	TGTGCCAGCAGCCTCGGGACAGTCAATCAGCCCCAGCATTTT
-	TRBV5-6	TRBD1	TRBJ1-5	CASSFFRGNQPQHF	TGTGCCAGCAGCTTTTTCAGGGGGAATCAGCCCCAGCATTTT
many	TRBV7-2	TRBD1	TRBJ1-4	CASSLGTVNEKLFF	TGTGCCAGCAGCTTGGGGACAGTAAATGAAAAACTGTTTTTT
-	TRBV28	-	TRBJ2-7	CASSSGVPSYEQYF	TGTGCCAGCAGTTCGGGGGTCCCATCCTACGAGCAGTACTTC
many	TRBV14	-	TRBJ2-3	CASSQDIRADTQYF	TGTGCCAGCAGCCAGGATATCAGGGCAGATACGCAGTATTTT
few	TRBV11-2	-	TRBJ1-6	CASSSSPGYNSPLHF	TGTGCCAGCAGCTCGTCCCCAGGATATAATTCACCCCTCCACTTT